The rows below give T cell receptor beta chains drawn from one sample of a study of shared clonotypes between healthy human individuals. Sequenced by immunoSEQ multiplex PCR; TCRdb stores in-frame clones only, minus some. The sample holds roughly 200,000 clones; 66% are singletons and the top ten take over 9.5%. The specimen sequenced was memory CD4+ T cells sorted from blood. These receptor sequences come from a man aged 30-40 years in good health. CDR3s leave out the opening cysteine and the closing phenylalanine or tryptophan.

TRBV4-1	TRBJ1-4	ASSQPDRELGTPSGKLF
TRBV19	TRBJ2-4	ASTSTSGSVPNQY
TRBV7-2	TRBJ2-7	ASSRTSGPYEQY
TRBV2	TRBJ2-7	ASNGIMSAAEQY
TRBV5-1	TRBJ2-2	ASSLRQISTGELF
TRBV7-8	TRBJ2-5	ASSLLTSTETQY
TRBV18	TRBJ1-1	ASSQRRAMNTEAF
TRBV7-3	TRBJ2-2	ASSLYQGTGELF
TRBV28	TRBJ2-7	ASSWGLYEQY
TRBV29-1	TRBJ2-5	SVLTGVETQY
TRBV2	TRBJ2-1	ASIGLAGEHEQF
TRBV29-1	TRBJ1-2	SVVLSGKRDGYT
TRBV30	TRBJ2-3	AWTGSSRDTQY
TRBV18	TRBJ1-3	ASSPGNTDTIY
TRBV9	TRBJ2-1	ASSVSMNEQF
TRBV28	TRBJ2-2	ASSFSGVGPNTGELF
TRBV20-1	TRBJ2-3	SAPRDTQY
TRBV6-1	TRBJ2-3	ASSLLDTQY
TRBV6-5	TRBJ2-7	ASRPRRGTYEQY
TRBV14	TRBJ1-5	ASSHNSNQPQH
TRBV5-4	TRBJ2-5	ASSLAGARETQY
TRBV7-7	TRBJ2-5	ASSPRVAGWGETQY
TRBV19	TRBJ2-7	ASSRTWDSYEQY
TRBV5-1	TRBJ2-1	ASSSDRLSYNEQF
TRBV6-5	TRBJ2-7	ASSYGAGTYEQY
TRBV7-9	TRBJ2-3	ASSLLREGDTQY
TRBV5-1	TRBJ1-2	ASRNGDGYT
TRBV5-1	TRBJ2-7	ASSRGGLAGGPDEQY
TRBV7-3	TRBJ2-3	ASSLGLAGVGDTQY
TRBV7-6	TRBJ2-1	ASSHGIALYNEQF
TRBV7-2	TRBJ2-1	ASRTASGSYNEQF
TRBV11-2	TRBJ2-1	ASSFRGQGAINEQF
TRBV28	TRBJ1-2	ASSWIGTTYGYT
TRBV6-1	TRBJ2-1	ASRETSGTEAGNEQF
TRBV5-4	TRBJ1-1	ASSPQGAINTEAF
TRBV19	TRBJ2-2	ASTQRPRGELF
TRBV4-3	TRBJ2-2	ASSQGSSFTGELF